This is a list of T cell receptor beta chains from one sample in a study of T cell responses to AZD1222 COVID-19 vaccine. Libraries were prepared by immunoSEQ multiplex PCR; TCRdb keeps only in-frame clonotypes and omits some of them. The sample contains over 150,000 clones, around 89% of which appear only once. Sample: peripheral blood, taken 28 days after the second AZD1222 dose. The receptors here all came from an adult who received the AZD1222 COVID-19 vaccine. Both conserved end residues are trimmed from each CDR3. Fields, in order: J gene, clone size, V gene, CDR3 protein. Clone size is given for some rows only: seen once, a few or many times, or a class if the clone is expanded.

J: TRBJ1-1; size: -; V: TRBV25-1; CDR3: ASSDDRGNTEAF
J: TRBJ1-2; size: -; V: TRBV4-3; CDR3: ASSQEQGLYGYT
J: TRBJ1-2; size: -; V: TRBV12-3/TRBV12-4; CDR3: ASRNRALGGYT
J: TRBJ2-7; size: -; V: TRBV18; CDR3: ASSLNPLAGADEQY
J: TRBJ1-4; size: -; V: TRBV4-1; CDR3: ASSQDMDAANHEKLF
J: TRBJ1-6; size: -; V: TRBV7-6; CDR3: ASSSAGEVGSPLH
J: TRBJ1-2; size: few; V: TRBV5-5; CDR3: ASSLDRDGYT
J: TRBJ2-1; size: -; V: TRBV24-1; CDR3: ATSDRTSFSSEQF
J: TRBJ1-1; size: -; V: TRBV7-2; CDR3: ASDYRGTANTEAF
J: TRBJ1-3; size: -; V: TRBV4-3; CDR3: ASSQEGYGGRDYLGNTIY
J: TRBJ2-7; size: -; V: TRBV6-5; CDR3: ASSYSAGRVSYEQY
J: TRBJ1-1; size: -; V: TRBV12-3/TRBV12-4; CDR3: ASSPNWDTEAF
J: TRBJ2-5; size: -; V: TRBV4-3; CDR3: ASSQDLAGAETQY
J: TRBJ1-1; size: -; V: TRBV6-4; CDR3: ASSPGQLNTEAF
J: TRBJ1-1; size: -; V: TRBV19; CDR3: ASSPADRRRAEAF
J: TRBJ1-1; size: -; V: TRBV6-5; CDR3: VLGQLNTEAF
J: TRBJ1-4; size: -; V: TRBV28; CDR3: ASSLEGIGEKLF
J: TRBJ2-7; size: few; V: TRBV7-2; CDR3: ASSPTGLAGVVEQY
J: TRBJ1-2; size: -; V: TRBV7-9; CDR3: AINYGYT
J: TRBJ2-7; size: -; V: TRBV9; CDR3: ASSPIGSYEQY
J: TRBJ2-5; size: -; V: TRBV6-6; CDR3: ASSRRGGVETQY
J: TRBJ1-1; size: -; V: TRBV5-1; CDR3: ASAGQFEAF
J: TRBJ2-5; size: -; V: TRBV5-6; CDR3: ASSFRQGGETQY
J: TRBJ1-1; size: -; V: TRBV5-1; CDR3: ASSLVSGPATEAF
J: TRBJ1-2; size: -; V: TRBV5-6; CDR3: ASSRPSGLVNYGYT
J: TRBJ1-1; size: -; V: TRBV6-6; CDR3: ASRDRENTEAF
J: TRBJ1-2; size: -; V: TRBV6-5; CDR3: ASAQGPYGYT
J: TRBJ2-7; size: -; V: TRBV4-1; CDR3: ASSSLGTSGSYEQY
J: TRBJ1-1; size: few; V: TRBV18; CDR3: ASSQGQNLEAF
J: TRBJ2-1; size: -; V: TRBV7-2; CDR3: ASLARGRASYNEQF
J: TRBJ1-1; size: -; V: TRBV18; CDR3: ASSPRGAGQILAEAF